This T cell receptor beta chain derives from a study of blood T cell repertoires in COVID-19. CDR3 length: 12 residues. V was trimmed by 3 bases and J by 4 bases, leaving 5 bases between them. Germline values: CDR1 SGHTA, CDR2 FQGNSA. Here immunoSEQ multiplex PCR was the method, and the copy in TCRdb shows in-frame clones only, minus some. The sample carries about 200,000 clones, 85% to 90% recorded once. Sequenced input: peripheral blood. This sequence joins TRBV7-2 and TRBJ2-3; D unclear. The clonotype originates from a man between 60 and 75 years old with acute or convalescent COVID-19. The CDR3 bases are TGTGCCAGCAGCTTTAGTCCAGATACGCAGTATTTT. This codes for CASSFSPDTQYF.